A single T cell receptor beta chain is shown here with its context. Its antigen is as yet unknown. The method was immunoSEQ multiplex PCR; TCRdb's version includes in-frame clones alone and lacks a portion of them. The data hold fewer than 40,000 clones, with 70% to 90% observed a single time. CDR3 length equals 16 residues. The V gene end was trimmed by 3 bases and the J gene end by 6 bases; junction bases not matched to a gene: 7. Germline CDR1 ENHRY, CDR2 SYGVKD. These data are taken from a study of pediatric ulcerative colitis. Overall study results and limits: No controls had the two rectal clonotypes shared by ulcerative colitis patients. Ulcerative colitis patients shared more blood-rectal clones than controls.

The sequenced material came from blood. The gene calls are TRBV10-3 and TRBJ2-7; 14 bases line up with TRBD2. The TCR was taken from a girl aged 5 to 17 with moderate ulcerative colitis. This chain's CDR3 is CAISDWTSGRTSEQYF. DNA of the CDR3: TGTGCCATCAGTGACTGGACTAGCGGGAGGACTTCCGAGCAGTACTTC.